The clone carrying this T cell receptor beta chain was seen a few times. The antigen is undetermined. Construction of the TCRbeta library involved unique molecular identifiers. TCRdb processed the PCR reads anew with MiXCR; each CDR3 protein has one entry. The table lists about 980,000 distinct CDR3 sequences, about 26% of them singletons. Germline CDR1 and CDR2: MNHEY and SMNVEV (reference sequence). The V end was cut by 0 bases, the J end by 0 bases, with 8 bases between. The CDR3 runs 15 residues. The record originates from a study of T-cell reconstitution after alpha-beta-depleted transplantation in children. Study observations and caveats: Newly made T cells mostly supplied T-cell counts and diversity one year after transplant.

The sample here was PBMCs, mostly from graft donor cells, taken 360 days after TCRalphabeta/CD19-depleted stem cell transplant. This sequence joins TRBV27 and TRBJ1-1; D ambiguous. The origin of this receptor is a boy in the first two years of life who had a stem cell transplant for SCID, so the T cells may come from the graft donor. CDR3 nucleotide sequence: TGTGCCAGCAGTTTATCGGGCGGGATGAACACTGAAGCTTTCTTT. Its protein is CASSLSGGMNTEAFF.